This TCR beta chain was identified during a study of regulatory and conventional T cells in RAG deficiency. The V and J ends lost 0 bases and 6 bases respectively, with 10 bases between them. Germline CDR1 SGHRS, CDR2 YFSETQ. The CDR3 length is 13 residues. Comment on this clone: The antigen remains undetermined.

Findings of the study overall: Shannon entropy fell and Simpson indices rose in RAG-deficient patients. In Omenn syndrome, Treg and Tconv repertoires overlapped >85%. Compared with controls, unique Treg TCR beta sequences dropped roughly 100-fold in Omenn syndrome and CID/AS.

Sequencing was performed with immunoSEQ multiplex PCR; in TCRdb, only in-frame clones are kept and a portion is missing. Found here are roughly 35,000 clones, around 89% of them singletons; the top ten hold roughly 15%. The data also belong to a second study, concerning regulatory T cells. Per that paper: Primers: 52 TRBV forward and 13 TRBJ reverse. Regulatory T cells showed the strongest V-J pair restriction and V/J gene skewing among patient repertoires.

The V call is TRBV5-1, the J call TRBJ2-7; D tentatively reads TRBD1 or TRBD2 (6 bases each). This TCR derives from a human donor in good health. What was sequenced was CD8+ T cells sorted from blood. The CDR3 region has the DNA TGCGCCAGCAGCTTGGGGAAGGGGGGCGAGCAGTACTTC. It is translated as CASSLGKGGEQYF.